This T cell receptor beta chain was recorded in a study of T cells in Graves' hyperthyroidism and ophthalmopathy. This clonotype was detected many times. Its antigen is as yet unknown. Broader study findings: The model identified upcoming ophthalmopathy a median roughly 6.5 months ahead of onset.

The germline gives CDR1 SGHTA, CDR2 FQGTGA. The CDR3 is made up of 16 amino acids. J lost 4 bases, V lost 4 bases, and 3 bases had no gene match. Amplification targeted TCR beta CDR3 regions from RNA transcripts. The HTBI primer set was used in a first-round RT-PCR of the TCR CDR3. TCRdb itself ran the multiplex PCR reads through MiXCR, one entry per CDR3 protein. The table has 620,000 or so distinct CDR3 sequences, roughly 14% seen once; the top ten hold around 13%. Diagnosing involved the use of clinical symptoms, serum thyroxine and TRAb, thyroid ultrasound and orbital computed tomography. Fresh peripheral blood, more than 8 ml of it, supplied the PBMCs.

The material sequenced was blood. The chain combines TRBV7-3 with TRBJ2-2; TRBD2 aligns across 13 bases. The receptor was derived from a woman in her forties or fifties with Graves' ophthalmopathy. This chain's CDR3 is CASSYWTSGGTGELFF. The CDR3 region has the DNA TGTGCCAGCAGCTACTGGACTAGCGGGGGCACCGGGGAGCTGTTTTTT.